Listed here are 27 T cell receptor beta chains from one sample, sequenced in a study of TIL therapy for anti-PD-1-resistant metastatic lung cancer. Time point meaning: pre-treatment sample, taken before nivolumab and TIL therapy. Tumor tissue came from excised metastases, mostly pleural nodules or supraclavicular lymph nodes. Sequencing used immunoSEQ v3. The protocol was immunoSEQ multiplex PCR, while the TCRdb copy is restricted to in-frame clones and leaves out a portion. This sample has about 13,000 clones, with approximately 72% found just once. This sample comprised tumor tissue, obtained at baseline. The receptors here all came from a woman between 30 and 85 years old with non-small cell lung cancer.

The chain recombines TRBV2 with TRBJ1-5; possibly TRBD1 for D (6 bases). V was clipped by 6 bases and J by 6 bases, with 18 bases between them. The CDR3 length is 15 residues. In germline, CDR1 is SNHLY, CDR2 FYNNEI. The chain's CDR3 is CASSVQGTGAQPQHF. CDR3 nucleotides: TGTGCCAGCAGCGTTCAGGGGACGGGGGCTCAGCCCCAGCATTTT.

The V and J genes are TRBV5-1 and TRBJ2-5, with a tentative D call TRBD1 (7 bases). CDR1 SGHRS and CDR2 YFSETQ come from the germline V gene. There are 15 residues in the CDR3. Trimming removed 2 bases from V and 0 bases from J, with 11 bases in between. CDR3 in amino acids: CASSFTGDYQETQYF. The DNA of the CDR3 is TGCGCCAGCAGCTTTACAGGGGACTACCAAGAGACCCAGTACTTC.

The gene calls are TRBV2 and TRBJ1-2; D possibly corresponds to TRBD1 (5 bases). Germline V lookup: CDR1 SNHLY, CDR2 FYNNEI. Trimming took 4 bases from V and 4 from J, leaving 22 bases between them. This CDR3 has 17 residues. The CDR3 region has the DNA TGTGCCAGCAGTGGGGTAATTAGAGACAGACTTCTCTATGGCTACACCTTC. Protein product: CASSGVIRDRLLYGYTF. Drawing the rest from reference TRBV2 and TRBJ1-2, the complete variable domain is EPEVTQTPSHQVTQMGQEVILRCVPISNHLYFYWYRQILGQKVEFLVSFYNNEISEKSEIFDDQFSVERPDGSNFTLKIRSTKLEDSAMYFCASSGVIRDRLLYGYTFGSGTRLTVV.

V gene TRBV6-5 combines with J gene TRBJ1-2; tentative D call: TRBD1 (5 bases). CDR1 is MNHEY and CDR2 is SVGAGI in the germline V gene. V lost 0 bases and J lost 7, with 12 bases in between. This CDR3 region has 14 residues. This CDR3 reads CASSYSQGRGGYTF. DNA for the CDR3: TGTGCCAGCAGTTACTCTCAGGGAAGAGGTGGCTACACCTTC.

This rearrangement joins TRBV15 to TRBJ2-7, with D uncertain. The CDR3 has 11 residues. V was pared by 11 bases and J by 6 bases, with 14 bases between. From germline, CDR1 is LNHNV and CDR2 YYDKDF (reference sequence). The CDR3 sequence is CALGIPPEQYF. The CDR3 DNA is TGTGCCCTAGGGATCCCTCCCGAGCAGTACTTC.

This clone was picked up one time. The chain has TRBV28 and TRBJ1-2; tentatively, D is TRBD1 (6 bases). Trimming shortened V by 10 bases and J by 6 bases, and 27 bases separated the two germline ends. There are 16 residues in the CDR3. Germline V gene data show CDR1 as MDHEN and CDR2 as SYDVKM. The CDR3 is CATLPGGGGRSHGYTF. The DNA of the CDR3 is TGTGCCACCCTTCCCGGGGGAGGGGGGCGTTCGCATGGCTACACCTTC.

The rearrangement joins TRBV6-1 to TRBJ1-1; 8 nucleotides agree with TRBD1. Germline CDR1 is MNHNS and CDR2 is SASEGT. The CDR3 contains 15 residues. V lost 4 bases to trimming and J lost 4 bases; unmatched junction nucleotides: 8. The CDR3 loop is CASSAIPTGGTEAFF. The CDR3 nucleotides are TGTGCCAGCAGTGCGATTCCTACAGGGGGCACTGAAGCTTTCTTT.

In DNA, the CDR3 is TGTGCCAGCAGCTTACTCCGAAAGCGGACTAGCGGGATCTCAGATACGCAGTATTTT. Amino acid sequence: CASSLLRKRTSGISDTQYF. The chain recombines TRBV11-2 with TRBJ2-3; 12 bases are a match to TRBD2. The germline V gene encodes CDR1 SGHAT and CDR2 FQNNGV. J lost 4 bases, V lost 2 bases, and 13 bases had no gene match. This CDR3 spans 19 amino acids.

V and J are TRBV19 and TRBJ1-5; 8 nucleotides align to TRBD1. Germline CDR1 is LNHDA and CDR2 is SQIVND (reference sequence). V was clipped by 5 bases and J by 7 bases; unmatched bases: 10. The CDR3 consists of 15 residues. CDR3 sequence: CASSGTGGLGQPQHF. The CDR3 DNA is TGTGCCAGTAGTGGTACAGGGGGTCTGGGACAGCCCCAGCATTTT. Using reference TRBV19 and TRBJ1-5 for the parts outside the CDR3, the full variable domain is DGGITQSPKYLFRKEGQNVTLSCEQNLNHDAMYWYRQDPGQGLRLIYYSQIVNDFQKGDIAEGYSVSREKKESFPLTVTSAQKNPTAFYLCASSGTGGLGQPQHFGDGTRLSIL.

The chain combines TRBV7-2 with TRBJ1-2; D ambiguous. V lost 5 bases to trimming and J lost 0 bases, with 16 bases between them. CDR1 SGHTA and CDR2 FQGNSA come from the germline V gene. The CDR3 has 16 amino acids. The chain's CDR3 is CASSRQAGQANYGYTF. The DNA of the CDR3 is TGTGCCAGCAGCCGCCAGGCCGGTCAGGCTAACTATGGCTACACCTTC.

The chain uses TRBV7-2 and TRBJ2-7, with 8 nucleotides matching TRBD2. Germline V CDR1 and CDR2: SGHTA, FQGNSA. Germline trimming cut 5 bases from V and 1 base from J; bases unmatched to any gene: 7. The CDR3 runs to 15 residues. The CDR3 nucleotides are TGTGCCAGCAGCGTAACTAGCGGCACATCCTACGAGCAGTACTTC. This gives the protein CASSVTSGTSYEQYF.

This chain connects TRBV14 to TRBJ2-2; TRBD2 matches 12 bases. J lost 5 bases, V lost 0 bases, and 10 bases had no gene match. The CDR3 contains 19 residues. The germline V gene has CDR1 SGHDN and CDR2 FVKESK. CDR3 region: CASSQDTRLAGADTGELFF. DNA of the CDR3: TGTGCCAGCAGCCAAGATACCCGACTAGCGGGAGCGGATACCGGGGAGCTGTTTTTT.

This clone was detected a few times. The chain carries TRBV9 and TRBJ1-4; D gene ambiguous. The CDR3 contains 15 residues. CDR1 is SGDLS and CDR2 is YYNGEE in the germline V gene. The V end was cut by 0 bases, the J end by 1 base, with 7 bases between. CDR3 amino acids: CASSVGAGTNEKLFF. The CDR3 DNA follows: TGTGCCAGCAGCGTAGGAGCCGGAACTAATGAAAAACTGTTTTTT.

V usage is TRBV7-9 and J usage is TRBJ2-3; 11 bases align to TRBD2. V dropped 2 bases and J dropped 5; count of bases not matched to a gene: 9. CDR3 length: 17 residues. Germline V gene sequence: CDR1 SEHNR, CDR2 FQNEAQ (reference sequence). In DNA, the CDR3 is TGTGCCAGCAGCTTAACGTTTAGCGGGGGGGCCGGAGATACGCAGTATTTT. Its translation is CASSLTFSGGAGDTQYF.

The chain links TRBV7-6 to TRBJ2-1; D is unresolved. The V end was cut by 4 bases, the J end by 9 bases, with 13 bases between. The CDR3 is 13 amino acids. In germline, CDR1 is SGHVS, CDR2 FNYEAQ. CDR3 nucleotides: TGTGCCAGCAGCTCGGACCGACCCGGTGAGCAGTTCTTC. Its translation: CASSSDRPGEQFF.

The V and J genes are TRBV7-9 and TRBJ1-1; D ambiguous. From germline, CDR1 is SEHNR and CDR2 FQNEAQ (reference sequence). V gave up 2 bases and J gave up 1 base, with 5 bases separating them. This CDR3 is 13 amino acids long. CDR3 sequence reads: CASSLSQNTEAFF. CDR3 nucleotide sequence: TGTGCCAGCAGCTTATCCCAGAACACTGAAGCTTTCTTT.

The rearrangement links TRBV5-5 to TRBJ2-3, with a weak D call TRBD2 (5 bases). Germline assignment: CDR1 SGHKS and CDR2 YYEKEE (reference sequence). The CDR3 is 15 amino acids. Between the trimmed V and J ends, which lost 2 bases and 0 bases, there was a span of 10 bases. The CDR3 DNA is TGTGCCAGCAGCTTTGGACTGGTTAGCACAGATACGCAGTATTTT. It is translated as CASSFGLVSTDTQYF.

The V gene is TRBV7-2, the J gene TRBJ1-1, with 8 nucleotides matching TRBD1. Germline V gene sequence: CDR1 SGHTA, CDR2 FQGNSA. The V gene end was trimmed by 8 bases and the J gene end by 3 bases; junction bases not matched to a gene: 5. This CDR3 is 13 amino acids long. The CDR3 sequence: CASRQGRDTEAFF. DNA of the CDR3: TGTGCCAGCCGACAGGGGAGGGACACTGAAGCTTTCTTT.

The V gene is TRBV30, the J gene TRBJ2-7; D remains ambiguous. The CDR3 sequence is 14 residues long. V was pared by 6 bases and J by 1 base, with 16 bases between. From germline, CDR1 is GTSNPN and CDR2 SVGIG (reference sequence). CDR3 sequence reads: CACNNLRGSYEQYF. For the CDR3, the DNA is TGTGCCTGCAACAACCTCCGCGGTTCCTACGAGCAGTACTTC.

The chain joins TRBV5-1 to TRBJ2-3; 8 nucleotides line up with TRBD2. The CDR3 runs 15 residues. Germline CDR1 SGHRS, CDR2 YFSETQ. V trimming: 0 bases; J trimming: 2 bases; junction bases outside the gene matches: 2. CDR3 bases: TGCGCCAGCAGCTTGGGCGGGGGGACCACAGATACGCAGTATTTT. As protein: CASSLGGGTTDTQYF.

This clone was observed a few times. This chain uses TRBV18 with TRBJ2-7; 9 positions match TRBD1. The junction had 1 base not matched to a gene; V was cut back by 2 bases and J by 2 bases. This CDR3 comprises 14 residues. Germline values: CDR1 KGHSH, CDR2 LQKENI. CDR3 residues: CASSPGTGTYEQYF. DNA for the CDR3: TGTGCCAGCTCACCAGGGACAGGGACCTACGAGCAGTACTTC.

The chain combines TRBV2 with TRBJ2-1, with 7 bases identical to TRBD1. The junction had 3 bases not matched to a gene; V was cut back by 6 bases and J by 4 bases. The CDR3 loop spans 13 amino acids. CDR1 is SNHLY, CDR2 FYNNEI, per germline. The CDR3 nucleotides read TGTGCCAGCAGCGGACAGGTTTACAATGAGCAGTTCTTC. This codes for CASSGQVYNEQFF.

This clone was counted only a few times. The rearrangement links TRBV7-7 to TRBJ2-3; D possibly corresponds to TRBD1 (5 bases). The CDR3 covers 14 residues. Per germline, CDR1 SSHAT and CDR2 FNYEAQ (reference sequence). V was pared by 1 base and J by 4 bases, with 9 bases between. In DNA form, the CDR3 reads TGTGCCAGCAGCTTAGGGGGCTTGTCAGATACGCAGTATTTT. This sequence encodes CASSLGGLSDTQYF.

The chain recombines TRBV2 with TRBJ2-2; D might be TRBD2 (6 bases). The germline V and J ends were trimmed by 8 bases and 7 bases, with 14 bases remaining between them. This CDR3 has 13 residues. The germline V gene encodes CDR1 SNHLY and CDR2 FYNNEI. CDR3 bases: TGTGCCAGCGGAGAAGCGGGCCGCGGGGAGCTGTTTTTT. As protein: CASGEAGRGELFF.

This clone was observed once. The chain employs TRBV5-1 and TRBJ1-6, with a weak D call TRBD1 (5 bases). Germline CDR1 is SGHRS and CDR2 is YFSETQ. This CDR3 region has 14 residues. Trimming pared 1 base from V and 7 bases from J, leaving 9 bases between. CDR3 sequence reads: CASSLRGENSPLHF. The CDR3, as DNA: TGCGCCAGCAGCTTGAGAGGGGAAAATTCACCCCTCCACTTT.

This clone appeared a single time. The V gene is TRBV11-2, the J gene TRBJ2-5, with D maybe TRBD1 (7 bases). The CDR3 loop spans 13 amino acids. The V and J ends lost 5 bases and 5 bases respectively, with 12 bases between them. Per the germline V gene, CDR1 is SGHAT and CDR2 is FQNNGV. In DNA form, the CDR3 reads TGTGCCAGCAGCCAGGGGGGCTATGAGACCCAGTACTTC. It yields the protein CASSQGGYETQYF.

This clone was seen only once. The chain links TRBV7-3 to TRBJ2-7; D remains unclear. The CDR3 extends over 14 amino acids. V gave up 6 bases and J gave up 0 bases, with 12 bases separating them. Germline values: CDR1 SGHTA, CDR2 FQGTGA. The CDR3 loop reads CASRISASSYEQYF. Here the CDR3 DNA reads TGTGCCAGCAGGATAAGCGCGTCCTCCTACGAGCAGTACTTC.